These 3 T cell receptor beta chains were all obtained from the same sample, sequenced in a study of metastatic and nonmetastatic thyroid tumors. TCRdb reassembled clones from the PCR reads with MiXCR. There are about 8,000 clones in the sample; around 20% occur only once, and over 9.5% lies in the top ten. Before thyroid surgery, none of the patients had received any treatment. The specimen was adjacent normal tissue. The receptors come from a female donor with papillary thyroid cancer or a benign thyroid nodule (not recorded which). Some clones in this sample may be carry-over from other donors' samples.

This clone was observed a few times. The rearrangement links TRBV4-2 to TRBJ2-2, with 16 bases identical to TRBD2. CDR1 and CDR2 from the germline V gene are LGHNA and YNFKEQ. V lost 7 bases, J lost 3 bases, and 8 bases stayed unmatched. The CDR3 loop spans 18 amino acids. DNA for the CDR3: TGTGCCAGCACTCCGGGACTAGCGGGAGGGTTGTACACCGGGGAGCTGTTTTTT. It encodes CASTPGLAGGLYTGELFF.

This clone was found many times. The CDR3 region is CASSQELTGGNTGELFF. CDR3 nucleotides: TGTGCCAGCAGCCAAGAGCTGACAGGGGGCAACACCGGGGAGCTGTTTTTT. The chain couples TRBV3-1 to TRBJ2-2; 10 nucleotides match TRBD1. CDR3 length equals 17 residues. The J segment lost 2 bases and the V segment lost 0 bases, leaving 3 bases of the junction unmatched. Germline assignment: CDR1 LGHDT and CDR2 YNNKEL (reference sequence).

This clone was seen more than once but under ten times. The chain carries TRBV6-2 or TRBV6-3 and TRBJ1-2, with a tentative D call TRBD1 (5 bases). V gave up 0 bases and J gave up 2 bases, with 10 bases separating them. CDR1 MNHEY and CDR2 SVGEGT come from the germline V gene. This CDR3 has 15 amino acids. The DNA for the CDR3 is TGTGCCAGCAGTTACTCGTGCAGGACAAACTATGGCTACACCTTC. Amino acid sequence: CASSYSCRTNYGYTF.